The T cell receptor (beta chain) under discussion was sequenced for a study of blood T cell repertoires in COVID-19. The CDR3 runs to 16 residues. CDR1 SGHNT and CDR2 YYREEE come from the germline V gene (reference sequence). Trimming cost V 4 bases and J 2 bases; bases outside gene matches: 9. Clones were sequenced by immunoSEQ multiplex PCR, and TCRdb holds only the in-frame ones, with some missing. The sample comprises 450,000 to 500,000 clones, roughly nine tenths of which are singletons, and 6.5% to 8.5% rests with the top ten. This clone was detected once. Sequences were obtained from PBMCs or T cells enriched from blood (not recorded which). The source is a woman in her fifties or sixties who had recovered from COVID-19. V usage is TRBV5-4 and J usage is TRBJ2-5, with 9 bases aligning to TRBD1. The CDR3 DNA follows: TGTGCCAGCAGCACCCGGACAGGGGCAAATCAAGAGACCCAGTACTTC. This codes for CASSTRTGANQETQYF.